These 20 T cell receptor beta chains were sequenced from one sample in a study of cytomegalovirus exposure and HLA in healthy donors. Profiled with immunoSEQ multiplex PCR; TCRdb holds only in-frame clones, not every one. Of more than 95,000 clones listed, about 91% were seen once; the top ten hold around 1.9%. The sequenced sample consisted of PBMCs. These TCRs come from a young man in good health and CMV-seronegative.

This chain uses TRBV5-4 with TRBJ1-4; D is perhaps TRBD1 (5 bases). The CDR3 runs to 15 residues. Looked up from germline, CDR1 is SGHNT and CDR2 is YYREEE (reference sequence). V was trimmed by 0 bases and J by 7 bases, leaving 13 bases between them. The DNA of the CDR3 is TGTGCCAGCAGCTTGGCGCGGGGGGAGAGTGAAAAACTGTTTTTT. Translation: CASSLARGESEKLFF.

The chain recombines TRBV29-1 with TRBJ1-1, with D unclear. The CDR3 covers 14 residues. The germline CDR1 and CDR2 sequences are SQVTM and ANQGSEA. Trimming took 0 bases from V and 2 from J, leaving 10 bases between them. This CDR3 is CSVEDHNRNTEAFF. The DNA for the CDR3 is TGCAGCGTTGAAGATCATAACAGAAACACTGAAGCTTTCTTT.

A word on this clone: Mismatch with germline at one junction end may stem from a read error. This rearrangement joins TRBV6-1 to TRBJ1-1; D remains unclear. Germline CDR1 reads MNHNS; CDR2 reads SASEGT. This CDR3 has 8 residues. CDR3 sequence: CASSAWEF. Written as DNA, the CDR3 is TGTGCCAGCAGTGCCTGGGAGTTT.

Worth noting for this clone: The sample holds other DNA sequences that translate to the same CDR3. This chain links TRBV30 with TRBJ2-1; no firm D call. V was shortened by 2 bases and J by 5 bases, with 10 bases between the two germline ends. Germline CDR1 is GTSNPN and CDR2 is SVGIG (reference sequence). The CDR3 spans 13 residues. The CDR3 loop reads CAWSRGSDNEQFF. CDR3 coding DNA: TGTGCCTGGAGTAGAGGCAGCGACAATGAGCAGTTCTTC. The full variable domain, its missing parts supplied by reference TRBV30 and TRBJ2-1, is SQTIHQWPATLVQPVGSPLSLECTVEGTSNPNLYWYRQAAGRGLQLLFYSVGIGQISSEVPQNLSASRPQDRQFILSSKKLLLSDSGFYLCAWSRGSDNEQFFGPGTRLTVL.

The J gene is TRBJ2-7, the V gene TRBV28; no clear D gene. Trimming cost V 6 bases and J 0 bases, with 9 bases left between them. From germline, CDR1 is MDHEN and CDR2 SYDVKM. CDR3 length equals 13 residues. In DNA form, the CDR3 reads TGTGCCAGCAGCGCAGGCGTCTCCTACGAGCAGTACTTC. This gives the protein CASSAGVSYEQYF.

The chain couples TRBV28 to TRBJ2-3; 12 bases are shared with TRBD2. The J segment lost 2 bases and the V segment lost 3 bases, leaving 6 bases of the junction unmatched. The CDR3 consists of 17 residues. CDR1 is MDHEN, CDR2 SYDVKM, per germline. The CDR3 DNA reads TGTGCCAGCAGTTTCGGACTAGCGGGACTCGACACAGATACGCAGTATTTT. Encoded protein: CASSFGLAGLDTDTQYF.

The genes are TRBV11-3 and TRBJ2-2; 12 bases fit TRBD1. The trim removed 8 bases at V and 6 bases at J, leaving 7 bases unmatched. Germline assignment: CDR1 SGHNT and CDR2 YENEEA. CDR3 size: 15 residues. The CDR3 DNA sequence: TGTGCCAGCGCGGGACAGGGGGCAATCGCCGGGGAGCTGTTTTTT. Translating gives CASAGQGAIAGELFF.

The chain carries TRBV9 and TRBJ2-2; 8 nucleotides agree with TRBD2. Germline V gene lookup returns CDR1 SGDLS and CDR2 YYNGEE. There are 16 residues in the CDR3. V lost 0 bases, J lost 3 bases, and 4 bases stayed unmatched. The CDR3 here is CASSVVGGGYTGELFF. The CDR3 DNA sequence: TGTGCCAGCAGCGTAGTTGGCGGGGGGTACACCGGGGAGCTGTTTTTT.

V gene TRBV6-4 combines with J gene TRBJ1-2, with 7 bases lining up with TRBD1. V trimming: 4 bases; J trimming: 1 base; junction bases outside the gene matches: 6. Germline V gene data show CDR1 as MRHNA and CDR2 as SNTAGT. This CDR3 has 15 amino acids. The CDR3 loop is CASSAGTDLNYGYTF. As DNA, the CDR3 is TGTGCCAGCAGTGCGGGGACAGATCTTAACTATGGCTACACCTTC.

This chain joins TRBV19 and TRBJ1-3; 8 bases agree with TRBD1. The V and J ends lost 8 bases and 3 bases, in that order; junction bases with no gene match: 3. CDR1 is LNHDA, CDR2 SQIVND, per germline (reference sequence). CDR3 length equals 13 residues. This CDR3 reads CASGQGGGNTIYF. Written as DNA, the CDR3 is TGTGCCAGTGGACAGGGCGGTGGAAACACCATATATTTT.

The rearrangement links TRBV4-1 to TRBJ1-2; D remains ambiguous. The CDR3 length is 16 residues. Germline V lookup: CDR1 MGHRA, CDR2 YSYEKL. The V end lost 3 bases, the J end lost 2 bases, and 16 bases lay between the germline ends. This CDR3 reads CASSHTGTEKNYGYTF. The CDR3 DNA is TGCGCCAGCAGCCATACTGGCACAGAGAAAAACTATGGCTACACCTTC.

This rearrangement joins TRBV6-5 to TRBJ2-4, with a tentative D call TRBD1 (6 bases). The germline V and J ends were trimmed by 0 bases and 3 bases, with 9 bases remaining between them. The CDR3 runs 15 residues. Germline V gene lookup returns CDR1 MNHEY and CDR2 SVGAGI. CDR3 sequence: CASSYSRGGKNIQYF. The CDR3 coding sequence is TGTGCCAGCAGTTACTCGCGAGGGGGCAAAAACATTCAGTACTTC.

In this sample, this clone turned up many times. This chain uses TRBV11-2 with TRBJ2-1; D unresolved. Germline lookup yields CDR1 SGHAT and CDR2 FQNNGV. Trimming cost V 5 bases and J 8 bases, with 13 bases left between them. The CDR3 length is 13 residues. CDR3 bases: TGTGCCAGCAGCCCTACAGTGTTCGATGAGCAGTTCTTC. The encoded protein is CASSPTVFDEQFF.

This clone appeared a few times. CDR3 residues: CASSSGAGDQPQHF. CDR3 coding DNA: TGCGCCAGCAGCTCTGGGGCTGGGGATCAGCCCCAGCATTTT. This chain connects TRBV5-1 to TRBJ1-5, with D possibly TRBD1 on 5 matching bases. CDR3 length: 14 residues. The germline V gene encodes CDR1 SGHRS and CDR2 YFSETQ. V was cut by 3 bases and J by 5 bases, with 12 bases left in between. The entire variable domain, with the rest obtained from reference TRBV5-1 and TRBJ1-5, is as follows: KAGVTQTPRYLIKTRGQQVTLSCSPISGHRSVSWYQQTPGQGLQFLFEYFSETQRNKGNFPGRFSGRQFSNSRSEMNVSTLELGDSALYLCASSSGAGDQPQHFGDGTRLSIL.

This chain joins TRBV2 and TRBJ2-7; 9 bases align to TRBD1. Germline V gives CDR1 SNHLY, CDR2 FYNNEI. The CDR3 length is 15 residues. V trimming: 7 bases; J trimming: 6 bases; junction bases outside the gene matches: 13. CDR3 nucleotides: TGTGCCAGCAAGGGAACCGGGACAGGGATTCGCGAGCAGTACTTC. It yields the protein CASKGTGTGIREQYF.

The chain employs TRBV28 and TRBJ2-2; perhaps TRBD1 as D (6 bases). In germline, CDR1 is MDHEN, CDR2 SYDVKM. CDR3 length: 12 amino acids. The V and J ends lost 10 bases and 6 bases respectively, with 12 bases between them. The CDR3 DNA reads TGTGCCACTAACAGGGATTCCGGGGAGCTGTTTTTT. Translating gives CATNRDSGELFF.

V and J are TRBV28 and TRBJ1-1; D might be TRBD1 (5 bases). Germline V gives CDR1 MDHEN, CDR2 SYDVKM. The CDR3 runs 15 residues. Trimming left V 2 bases short and J 3 bases short, with 13 bases between. In DNA, the CDR3 is TGTGCCAGCAGTTTAGTCTTCGGGGGGGACACTGAAGCTTTCTTT. Protein sequence: CASSLVFGGDTEAFF.

V gene TRBV7-2 combines with J gene TRBJ2-7; maybe TRBD2 (6 bases). The CDR3 is made up of 16 amino acids. CDR1 is SGHTA and CDR2 is FQGNSA in the germline V gene. V lost 0 bases, J lost 4 bases, and 16 bases lay in between. The DNA of the CDR3 is TGTGCCAGCAGCTTAGCGGGACTTGGTAGACTTTACGAGCAGTACTTC. Translated: CASSLAGLGRLYEQYF.

The chain recombines TRBV2 with TRBJ2-7; 10 bases fit TRBD2. The ends lost 10 bases at V and 2 bases at J; junction bases unmatched: 8. The CDR3 has 14 amino acids. Germline V CDR1 and CDR2: SNHLY, FYNNEI. In DNA form, the CDR3 reads TGTGCCAACTCAGAGCGGGAGGGCACCTACGAGCAGTACTTC. Translation gives CANSEREGTYEQYF.

The chain couples TRBV11-2 to TRBJ2-2, with 9 bases fitting TRBD1. V gave up 4 bases and J gave up 4 bases; unmatched junction bases: 4. CDR1 and CDR2 from the germline V gene are SGHAT and FQNNGV. The length of the CDR3 is 15 residues. The CDR3 loop reads CASSSGQGSTGELFF. CDR3 nucleotide sequence: TGTGCCAGCAGCTCGGGACAGGGAAGCACCGGGGAGCTGTTTTTT.